Listed below are T cell receptor beta chains from one sample, sequenced in a study of T cell changes during pregnancy in multiple sclerosis. The protocol was immunoSEQ multiplex PCR, while the TCRdb copy is restricted to in-frame clones and leaves out a portion. Of some 80,000 clones listed, 89% are singletons. The specimen comprised peripheral blood, sampled in the first trimester of pregnancy. The receptors were gathered from a female donor in good health, enrolled as a control in a pregnancy study. CDR3s include the opening cysteine and the closing phenylalanine or tryptophan. Each record gives: J gene, clone size, V gene, CDR3 protein. Only part of the rows carry a size: once, few, many, or a class if the clone is expanded.

>TRBJ2-3|.|TRBV28
CASSPNGGLAEDTDTQYF
>TRBJ1-5|once|TRBV28
CASSLTLGGNQPQHF
>TRBJ2-2|.|TRBV11-2
CASSRLNTGELFF
>TRBJ1-1|.|TRBV6-5
CASSQGIGTEAFF
>TRBJ2-7|.|TRBV5-1
CASSLAGRDDEQYF
>TRBJ1-4|.|TRBV21-1
CASSNLPGQPNEKLFF
>TRBJ1-1|.|TRBV15
CATSSTRYRDTEAFF
>TRBJ2-5|.|TRBV12-5
CASGLTPLAGAPQETQYF
>TRBJ2-1|.|TRBV25-1
CASTLSDGEQFF
>TRBJ1-1|.|TRBV11-2
CASSRDRTEAFF
>TRBJ1-2|.|TRBV4-2
CASSQDNLNYGYTF
>TRBJ2-7|.|TRBV12-5
CASGLAPGTGGYEQYF
>TRBJ2-1|once|TRBV28
CASSLGTTSYNEQFF
>TRBJ2-1|.|TRBV6-5
CASSYSNRGPYNEQFF
>TRBJ2-7|.|TRBV23-1
CASSRTERYF
>TRBJ2-2|.|TRBV19
CASSPTGVRTGELFF
>TRBJ2-7|.|TRBV18
CASSPRTGEDEQYF
>TRBJ2-1|.|TRBV7-2
CASSSEGARTKEQFF
>TRBJ2-1|.|TRBV6-5
CASSRTSGKVEQFF
>TRBJ1-5|.|TRBV18
CATAGGEPPNQPQHF
>TRBJ2-7|.|TRBV5-1
CASSPGTGSSYEQYF
>TRBJ2-7|.|TRBV6-5
CASSYPSRGTYEQYF